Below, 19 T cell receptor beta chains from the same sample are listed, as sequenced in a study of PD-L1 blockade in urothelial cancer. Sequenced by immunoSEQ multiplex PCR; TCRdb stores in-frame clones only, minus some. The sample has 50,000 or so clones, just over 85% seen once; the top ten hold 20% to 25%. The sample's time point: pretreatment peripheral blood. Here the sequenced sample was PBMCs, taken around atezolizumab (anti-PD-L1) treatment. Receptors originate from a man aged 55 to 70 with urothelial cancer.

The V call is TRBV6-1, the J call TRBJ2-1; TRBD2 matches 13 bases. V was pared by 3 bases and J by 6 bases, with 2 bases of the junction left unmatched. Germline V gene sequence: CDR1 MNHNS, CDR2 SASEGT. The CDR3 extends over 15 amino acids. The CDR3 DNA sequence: TGTGCCAGCAGTGAGCGGACTAGCGGGAGCAATGAGCAGTTCTTC. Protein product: CASSERTSGSNEQFF.

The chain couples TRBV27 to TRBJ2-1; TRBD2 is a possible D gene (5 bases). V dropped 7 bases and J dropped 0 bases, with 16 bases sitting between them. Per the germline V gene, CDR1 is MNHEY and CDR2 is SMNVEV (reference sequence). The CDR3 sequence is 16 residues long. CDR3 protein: CASTWRVGSSYNEQFF. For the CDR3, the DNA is TGTGCCAGCACCTGGCGGGTGGGGAGCTCCTACAATGAGCAGTTCTTC.

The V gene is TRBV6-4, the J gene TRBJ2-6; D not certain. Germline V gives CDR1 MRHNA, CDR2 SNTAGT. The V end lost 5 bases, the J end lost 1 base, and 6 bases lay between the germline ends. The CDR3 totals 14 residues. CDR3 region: CASSPKSGANVLTF. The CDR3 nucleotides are TGTGCCAGCAGTCCAAAATCTGGGGCCAACGTCCTGACTTTC.

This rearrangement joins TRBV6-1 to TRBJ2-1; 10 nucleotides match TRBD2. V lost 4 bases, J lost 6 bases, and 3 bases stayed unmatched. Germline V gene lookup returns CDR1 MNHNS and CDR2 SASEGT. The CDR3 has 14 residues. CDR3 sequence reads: CASSGLAGVNEQFF. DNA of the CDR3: TGTGCCAGCAGTGGCCTAGCGGGAGTCAATGAGCAGTTCTTC.

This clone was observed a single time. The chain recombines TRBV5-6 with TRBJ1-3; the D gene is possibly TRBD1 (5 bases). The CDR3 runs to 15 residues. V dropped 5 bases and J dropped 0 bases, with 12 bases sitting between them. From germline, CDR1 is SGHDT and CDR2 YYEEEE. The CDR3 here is CASRPGGLSGNTIYF. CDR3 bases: TGTGCCAGCAGGCCCGGGGGTCTCTCTGGAAACACCATATATTTT. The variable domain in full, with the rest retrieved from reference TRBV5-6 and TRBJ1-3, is DAGVTQSPTHLIKTRGQQVTLRCSPKSGHDTVSWYQQALGQGPQFIFQYYEEEERQRGNFPDRFSGHQFPNYSSELNVNALLLGDSALYLCASRPGGLSGNTIYFGEGSWLTVV.

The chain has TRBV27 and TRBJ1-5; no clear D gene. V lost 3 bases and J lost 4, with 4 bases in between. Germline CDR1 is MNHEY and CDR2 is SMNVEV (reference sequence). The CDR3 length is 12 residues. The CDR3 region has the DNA TGTGCCAGCAGTTTTACTAATCAGCCCCAGCATTTT. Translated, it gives CASSFTNQPQHF.

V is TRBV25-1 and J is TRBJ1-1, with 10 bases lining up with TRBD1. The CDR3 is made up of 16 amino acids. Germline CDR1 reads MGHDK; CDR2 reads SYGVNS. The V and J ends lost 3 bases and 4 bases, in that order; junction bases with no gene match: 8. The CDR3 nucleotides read TGTGCCAGCAGTGACCCAAGACAGGGGGCGAGCACTGAAGCTTTCTTT. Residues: CASSDPRQGASTEAFF.

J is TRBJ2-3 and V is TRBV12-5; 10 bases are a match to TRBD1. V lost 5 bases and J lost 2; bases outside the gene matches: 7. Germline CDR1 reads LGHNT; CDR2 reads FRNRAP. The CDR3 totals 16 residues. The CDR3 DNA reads TGTGCTAGTGGTACAAGGACAGGGGGTGTCACAGATACGCAGTATTTT. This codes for CASGTRTGGVTDTQYF.

This CDR3 reads CASSLGGSLYEQYF. Written as DNA, the CDR3 is TGCGCCAGCAGCTTGGGCGGAAGCCTCTACGAGCAGTACTTC. The V and J genes are TRBV5-1 and TRBJ2-7; D not resolved. From germline, CDR1 is SGHRS and CDR2 YFSETQ. The CDR3 sequence is 14 residues long. V was cut by 0 bases and J by 3 bases, with 10 bases left in between.

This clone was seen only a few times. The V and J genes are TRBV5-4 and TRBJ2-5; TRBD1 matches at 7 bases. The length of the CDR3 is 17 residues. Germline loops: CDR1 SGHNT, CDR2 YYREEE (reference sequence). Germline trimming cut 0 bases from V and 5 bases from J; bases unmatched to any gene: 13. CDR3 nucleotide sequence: TGTGCCAGCAGCTTGGTGTCGGGCAGGGGGATTGGGGAGACCCAGTACTTC. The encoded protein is CASSLVSGRGIGETQYF.

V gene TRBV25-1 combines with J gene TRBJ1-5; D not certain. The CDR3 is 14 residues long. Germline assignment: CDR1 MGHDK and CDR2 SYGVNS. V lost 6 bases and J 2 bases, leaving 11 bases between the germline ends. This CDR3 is CASSNPGGNQPQHF. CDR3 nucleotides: TGTGCCAGCAGCAACCCCGGGGGCAATCAGCCCCAGCATTTT.

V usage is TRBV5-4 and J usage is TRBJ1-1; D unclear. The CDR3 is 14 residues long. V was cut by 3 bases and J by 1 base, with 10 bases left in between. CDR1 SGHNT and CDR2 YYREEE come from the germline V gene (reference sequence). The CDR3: CASSSQGGNTEAFF. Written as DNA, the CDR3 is TGTGCCAGCAGCTCCCAAGGCGGGAACACTGAAGCTTTCTTT.

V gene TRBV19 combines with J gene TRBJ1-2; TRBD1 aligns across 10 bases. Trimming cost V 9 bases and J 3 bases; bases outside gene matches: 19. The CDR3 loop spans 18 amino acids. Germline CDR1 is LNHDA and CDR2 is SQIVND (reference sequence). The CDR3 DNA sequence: TGTGCCAGCTCCCCCGGTCCGGGACAGGGGACCTTCGACTATGGCTACACCTTC. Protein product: CASSPGPGQGTFDYGYTF.

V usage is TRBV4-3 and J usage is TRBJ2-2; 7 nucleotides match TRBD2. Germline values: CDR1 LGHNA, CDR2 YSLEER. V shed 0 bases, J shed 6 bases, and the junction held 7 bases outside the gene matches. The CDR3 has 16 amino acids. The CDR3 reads CASSQDPTGGSGELFF. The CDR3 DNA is TGCGCCAGCAGCCAAGATCCGACGGGGGGTTCCGGGGAGCTGTTTTTT.

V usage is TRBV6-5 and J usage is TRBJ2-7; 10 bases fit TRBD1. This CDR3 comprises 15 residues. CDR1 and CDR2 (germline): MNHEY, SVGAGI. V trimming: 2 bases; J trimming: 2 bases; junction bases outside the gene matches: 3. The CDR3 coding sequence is TGTGCCAGCAGTTACCGGGACAGGGGAACCTACGAGCAGTACTTC. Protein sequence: CASSYRDRGTYEQYF.

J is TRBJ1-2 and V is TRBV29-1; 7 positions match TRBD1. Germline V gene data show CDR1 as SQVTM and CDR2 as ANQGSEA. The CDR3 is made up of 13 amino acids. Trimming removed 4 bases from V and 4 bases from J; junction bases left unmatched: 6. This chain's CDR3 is CSVAGGQFYGYTF. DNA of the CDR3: TGCAGCGTTGCAGGGGGTCAGTTCTATGGCTACACCTTC.

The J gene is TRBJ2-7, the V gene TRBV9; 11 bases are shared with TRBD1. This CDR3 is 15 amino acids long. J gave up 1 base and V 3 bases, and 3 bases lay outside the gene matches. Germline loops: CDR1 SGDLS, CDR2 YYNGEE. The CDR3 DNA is TGTGCCAGCAGCGGTGGACAGGGGGCTTCCTACGAGCAGTACTTC. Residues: CASSGGQGASYEQYF.

The CDR3, as DNA: TGTGCTAGTGGTGCCAGCCTGGGACTAAGGAGCTCCTACGAGCAGTACTTC. Translating it yields CASGASLGLRSSYEQYF. The genes are TRBV12-5 and TRBJ2-7, with 7 bases aligning to TRBD2. J gave up 0 bases and V 5 bases, and 13 bases lay outside the gene matches. The length of the CDR3 is 17 residues. CDR1 and CDR2 (germline): LGHNT, FRNRAP.

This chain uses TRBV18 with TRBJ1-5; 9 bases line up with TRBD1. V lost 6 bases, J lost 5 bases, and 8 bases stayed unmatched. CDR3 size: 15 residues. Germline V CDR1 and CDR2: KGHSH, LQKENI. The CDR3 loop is CASSLDRGTDQPQHF. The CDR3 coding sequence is TGTGCCAGCTCCCTAGACAGGGGGACAGATCAGCCCCAGCATTTT.